This T cell receptor beta chain was recovered during a study of cytomegalovirus exposure and HLA in healthy donors. The primer mix had 60 Vbeta and 13 Jbeta primers. TCRdb's copy holds only in-frame clones and misses some; the assay was immunoSEQ multiplex PCR. The repertoire holds roughly 160,000 clones, with approximately 85% as singletons. CDR1 and CDR2 (germline): MGHDK, SYGVNS. CDR3 length: 14 amino acids. The V segment lost 6 bases and the J segment 5 bases; nucleotides outside the gene matches: 9. Sequencing input: PBMCs. This chain joins TRBV25-1 and TRBJ1-1; 7 positions match TRBD1. The receptor's source is a young man in good health and CMV-seropositive. The CDR3 reads CASREPGQFTEAFF. The CDR3 bases are TGTGCCAGCAGGGAACCGGGACAGTTTACTGAAGCTTTCTTT.